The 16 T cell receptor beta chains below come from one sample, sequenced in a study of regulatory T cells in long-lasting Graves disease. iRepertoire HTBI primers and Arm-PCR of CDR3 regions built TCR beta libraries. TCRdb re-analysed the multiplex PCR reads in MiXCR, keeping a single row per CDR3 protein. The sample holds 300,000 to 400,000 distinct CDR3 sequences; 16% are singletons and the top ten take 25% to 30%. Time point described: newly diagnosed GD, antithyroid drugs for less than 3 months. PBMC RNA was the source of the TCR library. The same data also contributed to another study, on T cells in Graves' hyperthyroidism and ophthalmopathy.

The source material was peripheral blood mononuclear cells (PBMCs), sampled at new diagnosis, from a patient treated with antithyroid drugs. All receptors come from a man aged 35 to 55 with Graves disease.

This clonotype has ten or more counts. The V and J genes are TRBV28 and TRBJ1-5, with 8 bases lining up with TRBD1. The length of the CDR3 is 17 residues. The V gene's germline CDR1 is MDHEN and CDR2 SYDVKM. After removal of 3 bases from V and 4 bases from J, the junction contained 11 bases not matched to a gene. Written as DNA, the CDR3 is TGTGCCAGCAGTTTTAGGGCGACAGGGGTGGTAAATCAGCCCCAGCATTTT. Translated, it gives CASSFRATGVVNQPQHF. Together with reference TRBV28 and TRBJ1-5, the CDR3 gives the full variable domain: DVKVTQSSRYLVKRTGEKVFLECVQDMDHENMFWYRQDPGLGLRLIYFSYDVKMKEKGDIPEGYSVSREKKERFSLILESASTNQTSMYLCASSFRATGVVNQPQHFGDGTRLSIL.

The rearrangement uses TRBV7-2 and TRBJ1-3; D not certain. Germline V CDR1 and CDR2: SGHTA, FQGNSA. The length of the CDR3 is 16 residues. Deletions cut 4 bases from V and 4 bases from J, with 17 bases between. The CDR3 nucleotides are TGTGCCAGCAGCTCTCAGATCGCCCCGGGGGGAAACACCATATATTTT. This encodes CASSSQIAPGGNTIYF.

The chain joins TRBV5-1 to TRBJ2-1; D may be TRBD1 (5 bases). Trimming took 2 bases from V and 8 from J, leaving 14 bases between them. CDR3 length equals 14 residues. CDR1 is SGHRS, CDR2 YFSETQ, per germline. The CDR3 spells CASSFFPGLDEQFF. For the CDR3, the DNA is TGCGCCAGCAGCTTCTTTCCAGGGCTCGATGAGCAGTTCTTC.

CDR3 DNA sequence: TGTGCCAGCAGCCGGGTATCGCGGGGGGCAAACAATGAGCAGTTCTTC. Translated: CASSRVSRGANNEQFF. The genes are TRBV7-2 and TRBJ2-1; 8 bases are a match to TRBD2. Unmatched junction bases numbered 11, after V lost 5 bases and J lost 5 bases. This CDR3 spans 16 amino acids. Germline V gives CDR1 SGHTA, CDR2 FQGNSA. Using reference TRBV7-2 and TRBJ2-1 for the parts outside the CDR3, the full variable domain is GAGVSQSPSNKVTEKGKDVELRCDPISGHTALYWYRQSLGQGLEFLIYFQGNSAPDKSGLPSDRFSAERTGGSVSTLTIQRTQQEDSAVYLCASSRVSRGANNEQFFGPGTRLTVL.

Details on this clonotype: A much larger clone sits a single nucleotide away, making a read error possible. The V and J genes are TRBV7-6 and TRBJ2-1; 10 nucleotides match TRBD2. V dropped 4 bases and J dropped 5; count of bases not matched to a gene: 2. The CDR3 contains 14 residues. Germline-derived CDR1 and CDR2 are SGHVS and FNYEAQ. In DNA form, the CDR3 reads TGTGCCAGCAGCTCTAGCGGGGGTGACAATGAGCAGTTCTTC. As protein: CASSSSGGDNEQFF.

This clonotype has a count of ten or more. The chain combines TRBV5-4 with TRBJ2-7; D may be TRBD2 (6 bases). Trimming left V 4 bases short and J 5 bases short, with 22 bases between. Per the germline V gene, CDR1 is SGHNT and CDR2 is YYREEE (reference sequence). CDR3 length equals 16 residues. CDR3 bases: TGTGCCAGCAGCCCTAGATTTGGGGGGAAGGGGAACGAGCAGTACTTC. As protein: CASSPRFGGKGNEQYF.

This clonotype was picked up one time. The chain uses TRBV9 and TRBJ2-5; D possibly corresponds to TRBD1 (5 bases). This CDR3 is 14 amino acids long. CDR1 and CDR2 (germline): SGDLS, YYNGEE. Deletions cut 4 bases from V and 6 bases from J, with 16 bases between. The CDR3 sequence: CASSHRPGVQTQYF. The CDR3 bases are TGTGCCAGCAGCCACAGGCCTGGTGTCCAGACCCAGTACTTC.

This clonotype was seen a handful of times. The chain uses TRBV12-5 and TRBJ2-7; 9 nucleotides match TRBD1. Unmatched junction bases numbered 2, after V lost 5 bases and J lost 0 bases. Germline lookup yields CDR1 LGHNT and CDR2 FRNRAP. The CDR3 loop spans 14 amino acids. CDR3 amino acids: CASGPGQGSYEQYF. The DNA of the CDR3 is TGTGCTAGTGGTCCGGGACAGGGCTCCTACGAGCAGTACTTC.

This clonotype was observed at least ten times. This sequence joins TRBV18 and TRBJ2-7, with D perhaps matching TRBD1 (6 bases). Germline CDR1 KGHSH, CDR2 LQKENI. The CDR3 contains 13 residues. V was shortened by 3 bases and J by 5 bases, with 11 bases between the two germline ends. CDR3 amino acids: CASSPGQTNEQYF. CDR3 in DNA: TGTGCCAGCTCACCCGGACAGACGAACGAGCAGTACTTC.

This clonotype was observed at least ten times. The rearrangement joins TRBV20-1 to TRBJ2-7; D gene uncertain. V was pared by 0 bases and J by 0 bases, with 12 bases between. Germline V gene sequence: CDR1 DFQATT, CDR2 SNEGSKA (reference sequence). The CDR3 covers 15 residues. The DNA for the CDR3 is TGCAGTGCTAGAGATCACGGCAGGAGCTCCTACGAGCAGTACTTC. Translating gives CSARDHGRSSYEQYF.

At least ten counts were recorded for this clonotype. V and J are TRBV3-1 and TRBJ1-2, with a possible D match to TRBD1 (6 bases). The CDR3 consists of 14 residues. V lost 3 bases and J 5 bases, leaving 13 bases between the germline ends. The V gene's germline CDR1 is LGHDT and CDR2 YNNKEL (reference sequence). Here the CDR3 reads CASSQGAFWYGYTF. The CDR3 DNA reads TGTGCCAGCAGCCAGGGGGCTTTTTGGTATGGCTACACCTTC.

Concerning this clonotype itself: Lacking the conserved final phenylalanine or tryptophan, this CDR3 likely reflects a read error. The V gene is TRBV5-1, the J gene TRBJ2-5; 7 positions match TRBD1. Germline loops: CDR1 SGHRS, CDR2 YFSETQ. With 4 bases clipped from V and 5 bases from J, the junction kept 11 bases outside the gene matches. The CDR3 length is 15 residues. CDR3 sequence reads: CASSLGTVGRETQYL. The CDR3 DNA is TGCGCCAGCAGCCTTGGGACAGTGGGAAGGGAGACCCAGTACCTC.

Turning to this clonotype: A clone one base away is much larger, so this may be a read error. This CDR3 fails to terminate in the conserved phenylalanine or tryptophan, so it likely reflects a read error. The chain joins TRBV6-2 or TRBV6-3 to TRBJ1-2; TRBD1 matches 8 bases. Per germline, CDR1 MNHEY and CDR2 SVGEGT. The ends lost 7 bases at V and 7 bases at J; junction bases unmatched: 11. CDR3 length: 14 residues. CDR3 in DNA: TGTGCCAGCATCATCAGGGGGCGAGGCTCTGGCTACACCTCC. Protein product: CASIIRGRGSGYTS.

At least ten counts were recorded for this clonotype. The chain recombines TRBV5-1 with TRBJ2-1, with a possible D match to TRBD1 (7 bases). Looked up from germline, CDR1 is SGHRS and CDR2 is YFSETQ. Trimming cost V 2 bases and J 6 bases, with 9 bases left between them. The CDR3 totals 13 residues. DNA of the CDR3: TGCGCCAGCAGCTTCCAGGGGGGCAATGAGCAGTTCTTC. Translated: CASSFQGGNEQFF.

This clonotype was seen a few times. The CDR3: CASSFFGQTYNEQFF. DNA of the CDR3: TGCGCCAGCAGCTTTTTTGGACAGACCTACAATGAGCAGTTCTTC. V is TRBV5-1 and J is TRBJ2-1; tentative D call: TRBD1 (6 bases). The CDR3 is 15 residues long. The germline V and J ends were trimmed by 2 bases and 2 bases, with 11 bases remaining between them. Germline CDR1 SGHRS, CDR2 YFSETQ.

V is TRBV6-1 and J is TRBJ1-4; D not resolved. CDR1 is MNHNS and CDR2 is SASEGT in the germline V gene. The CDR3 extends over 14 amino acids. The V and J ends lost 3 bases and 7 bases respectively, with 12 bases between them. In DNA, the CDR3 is TGTGCCAGCAGTGACTCTTACCGTAGTGAAAAACTGTTTTTT. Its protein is CASSDSYRSEKLFF.